A single sample is the source of the 14 T cell receptor beta chains below, sequenced in a study of T cells in Graves' hyperthyroidism and ophthalmopathy. The investigators amplified TCR beta CDR3 regions from RNA transcripts. Initially, a first-round RT-PCR of the TCR CDR3 employed the HTBI primer set. TCRdb used MiXCR to reprocess the multiplex PCR reads, holding one entry per CDR3 protein. The table lists about 400,000 distinct CDR3 sequences, 15% to 18% of them singletons. Sample: blood. The origin of the receptors is a woman under 30 with Graves' hyperthyroidism.

In this sample, this clonotype turned up a few times. The rearrangement links TRBV24-1 to TRBJ2-3; 10 positions agree with TRBD2. The V and J ends lost 1 base and 1 base, in that order; junction bases with no gene match: 4. The CDR3 runs 17 residues. The V gene's germline CDR1 is KGHDR and CDR2 SFDVKD. The CDR3 here is CATSDLSGGGGTDTQYF. As DNA, the CDR3 is TGTGCCACCAGTGATTTAAGCGGGGGGGGCGGCACAGATACGCAGTATTTT.

The V call is TRBV12-3 or TRBV12-4, the J call TRBJ1-3, with TRBD1 matching 7 bases. The CDR3 runs 14 residues. V was clipped by 6 bases and J by 2 bases; unmatched bases: 4. CDR3 in DNA: TGTGCCAGCAGCATCGGGACAGCTGGAAACACCATATATTTT. Translating it yields CASSIGTAGNTIYF.

The genes are TRBV11-2 and TRBJ2-4; 7 bases are shared with TRBD2. V shed 6 bases and J 9 bases; nucleotides not matched to a gene: 14. The germline gives CDR1 SGHAT, CDR2 FQNNGV. The CDR3 consists of 15 residues. The CDR3 protein is CASRLRPAGEAIQYF. In DNA, the CDR3 is TGTGCCAGCAGACTTCGACCGGCGGGAGAGGCCATTCAGTACTTC.

V and J are TRBV7-9 and TRBJ2-1; 11 nucleotides align to TRBD2. V gave up 4 bases and J gave up 4 bases; unmatched junction bases: 6. The germline CDR1 and CDR2 sequences are SEHNR and FQNEAQ (reference sequence). The CDR3 is 16 residues long. CDR3 DNA: TGTGCCAGCAGCTCCCTAGCGGGAGGACATTACAATGAGCAGTTCTTC. Its translation is CASSSLAGGHYNEQFF.

This sequence joins TRBV6-1 and TRBJ1-5; unclear D gene. Trimming cost V 6 bases and J 7 bases, with 16 bases left between them. Germline CDR1 reads MNHNS; CDR2 reads SASEGT. The CDR3 extends over 14 amino acids. Here the CDR3 reads CASSRATGSQPQHF. The CDR3 bases are TGTGCCAGCAGCCGGGCCACGGGAAGCCAGCCCCAGCATTTT.

This clonotype was seen more than once but under ten times. Being one base from a much bigger clone, this may be a read error. Given the absence of the conserved phenylalanine or tryptophan at the CDR3 end, a read error is likely. The chain has TRBV27 and TRBJ1-2, with 12 bases matching TRBD1. This CDR3 spans 17 amino acids. Germline CDR1 MNHEY, CDR2 SMNVEV (reference sequence). V shed 5 bases and J 5 bases; nucleotides not matched to a gene: 12. The DNA of the CDR3 is TGTGCCAGCAGTAACCGGGACAGGGGGCCGATTACTTATGGCTACACCTCC. Amino acids: CASSNRDRGPITYGYTS.

This clonotype showed up just a few times. V usage is TRBV7-3 and J usage is TRBJ1-2, with unresolved D. Trimming shortened V by 4 bases and J by 5 bases, and 14 bases separated the two germline ends. CDR3 length: 14 residues. Germline V gene data show CDR1 as SGHTA and CDR2 as FQGTGA. CDR3 sequence (DNA): TGTGCCAGCAGCTCCGGACTGAGGATTTATGGCTACACCTTC. This encodes CASSSGLRIYGYTF.

This clonotype was detected only once. This chain connects TRBV7-9 to TRBJ2-2, with D possibly matching TRBD1 (6 bases). Trimming shortened V by 4 bases and J by 3 bases, and 12 bases separated the two germline ends. The CDR3 contains 15 residues. Germline CDR1 SEHNR, CDR2 FQNEAQ (reference sequence). In DNA form, the CDR3 reads TGTGCCAGCAGCTCTACAGGGAGCTACACCGGGGAGCTGTTTTTT. It specifies CASSSTGSYTGELFF.

This clonotype was observed many times. The genes are TRBV6-2 or TRBV6-3 and TRBJ2-4; 9 nucleotides align to TRBD1. Germline CDR1 reads MNHEY; CDR2 reads SVGEGT. V was clipped by 6 bases and J by 9 bases; unmatched bases: 9. The CDR3 is made up of 14 amino acids. CDR3: CASSQPGQGGIQYF. The CDR3 DNA sequence: TGTGCCAGCAGCCAACCGGGACAGGGTGGCATTCAGTACTTC.

The chain is built from TRBV19 and TRBJ1-2; D ambiguous. The CDR3 has 18 amino acids. Germline V CDR1 and CDR2: LNHDA, SQIVND (reference sequence). V was cut by 3 bases and J by 4 bases, with 24 bases left in between. CDR3 sequence reads: CASSITFGGDPLGYGYTF. The CDR3 region has the DNA TGTGCCAGTAGTATTACTTTTGGCGGTGACCCACTTGGCTATGGCTACACCTTC.

Comments on this clonotype: One junction end does not reproduce the germline sequence, and a read error may be involved. The V and J genes are TRBV7-7 and TRBJ2-2; unclear D gene. The CDR3 loop spans 14 amino acids. Germline CDR1 reads SSHAT; CDR2 reads FNYEAQ (reference sequence). CDR3 DNA: TGTGCTAGCAGCTTAGAGGAAGGGACCGGGGAGCTGTTTTTT. Translation gives CASSLEEGTGELFF.

The chain employs TRBV13 and TRBJ1-2; D gene unclear. V lost 5 bases to trimming and J lost 10 bases, with 17 bases between them. The CDR3 is 13 residues long. Germline assignment: CDR1 PRHDT and CDR2 FYEKMQ (reference sequence). DNA of the CDR3: TGTGCCAGCAGCGTAGAAGCGACCCCTCTCTACACCTTC. This sequence encodes CASSVEATPLYTF. Based on the CDR3 plus reference TRBV13 and TRBJ1-2, the full variable domain is AAGVIQSPRHLIKEKRETATLKCYPIPRHDTVYWYQQGPGQDPQFLISFYEKMQSDKGSIPDRFSAQQFSDYHSELNMSSLELGDSALYFCASSVEATPLYTFGSGTRLTVV.

The chain joins TRBV5-1 to TRBJ2-7; TRBD2 is a possible D gene (6 bases). Germline V gene sequence: CDR1 SGHRS, CDR2 YFSETQ. The CDR3 runs 18 residues. V was clipped by 6 bases and J by 4 bases, with 29 bases between them. CDR3 amino acids: CASTHASDLPTSPYEQYF. CDR3 in DNA: TGCGCCAGCACCCATGCTAGCGACCTACCTACGAGTCCGTACGAGCAGTACTTC.

This clonotype has ten or more counts. The chain recombines TRBV11-2 with TRBJ1-5; 8 nucleotides match TRBD1. The CDR3 contains 17 residues. After removal of 6 bases from V and 1 base from J, the junction contained 11 bases not matched to a gene. Germline V gene lookup returns CDR1 SGHAT and CDR2 FQNNGV. CDR3 in amino acids: CASSSGQGSMSNQPQHF. CDR3 DNA: TGTGCCAGCAGTTCCGGACAGGGCAGTATGAGCAATCAGCCCCAGCATTTT.